These T cell receptor beta chains were read from a single sample in a study of tumor-infiltrating lymphocytes in primary liver carcinoma. TCRdb reanalysed the multiplex PCR reads using MiXCR and keeps one entry per CDR3 protein. The sample has about 180,000 distinct CDR3 sequences; 60% are singletons. The material sequenced was peripheral blood. The origin of the receptors is a middle-aged man with primary liver carcinoma and hepatitis B virus infection. CDR3s include the opening cysteine and the closing phenylalanine or tryptophan. The D gene is left open where the match is weak. Only some rows state a clone size, as once, few, many or a class for expanded clones.

clone_size j_call d_call v_call cdr3_aa cdr3_nt
NA TRBJ1-1 NA TRBV6-6 CASSYSMGSTEAFF TGTGCCAGCAGTTACTCGATGGGGAGCACTGAAGCTTTTTTT
NA TRBJ2-7 TRBD1 TRBV5-4 CASSLEPGQGLYEQYF TGTGCCAGCAGCTTGGAGCCGGGACAGGGCCTTTACGAGCAATACTTC
NA TRBJ2-1 NA TRBV14 CASRAWGVSNEQFF TGTGCCAGCAGGGCGTGGGGGGTCTCCAATGAGCAGTTCTTC
NA TRBJ2-7 NA TRBV5-1 CASSLAGDSSYEQYF TGCGCCAGCAGCTTGGCAGGGGATAGCTCCTACGAGCAGTACTTC
NA TRBJ2-5 NA TRBV29-1 CSVKPAGETQYF TGCAGCGTGAAACCCGCGGGAGAGACCCAGTACTTC
once TRBJ2-5 NA TRBV5-1 CASSFTGGAEETQYF TGCGCCAGCAGCTTTACCGGGGGCGCCGAGGAGACCCAGTACTTC
NA TRBJ1-5 TRBD1 TRBV4-1 CASSHLGTGESNQPQHF TGCGCCAGCAGCCATCTCGGGACAGGGGAGAGCAATCAACCCCAGCATTTC
NA TRBJ2-5 TRBD2 TRBV11-2 CASRLIAGGGEAQYF TGCGCCAGCAGGCTTATAGCGGGAGGTGGCGAGGCCCAGTACTTC
few TRBJ2-5 NA TRBV12-3/TRBV12-4 CASSLMVSPQETQYF TGTGCCAGCAGTTTAATGGTCAGCCCGCAAGAGACCCAGTACTTC
NA TRBJ1-2 NA TRBV12-3/TRBV12-4 CASSLRQRNYGYTF TGTGCCAGCAGTTTACGACAAAGGAACTATGGCTACACCTTC
few TRBJ2-1 TRBD1 TRBV4-1 CASSPEGTGAREFF TGCGCCAGCAGCCCAGAAGGGACAGGGGCTAGGGAGTTCTTC
few TRBJ2-5 TRBD1 TRBV12-3/TRBV12-4 CASSSETGGVKTQYF TGTGCCAGCAGTTCAGAGACAGGGGGCGTCAAGACCCAGTACTTC
NA TRBJ2-7 NA TRBV12-3/TRBV12-4 CASSSVDHWDEQYF TGTGCCAGCAGCTCCGTGGACCATTGGGACGAGCAGTACTTC